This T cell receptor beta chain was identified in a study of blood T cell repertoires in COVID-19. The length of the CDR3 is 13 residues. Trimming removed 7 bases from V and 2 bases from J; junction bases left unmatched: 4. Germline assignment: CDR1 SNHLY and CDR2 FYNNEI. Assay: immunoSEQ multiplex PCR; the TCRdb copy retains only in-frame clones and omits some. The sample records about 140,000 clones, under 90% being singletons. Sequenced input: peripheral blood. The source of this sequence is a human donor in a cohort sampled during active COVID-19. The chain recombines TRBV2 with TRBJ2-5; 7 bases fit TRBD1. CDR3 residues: CASNRDRQETQYF. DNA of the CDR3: TGTGCCAGCAATCGGGACAGACAAGAGACCCAGTACTTC. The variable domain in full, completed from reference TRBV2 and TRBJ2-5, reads EPEVTQTPSHQVTQMGQEVILRCVPISNHLYFYWYRQILGQKVEFLVSFYNNEISEKSEIFDDQFSVERPDGSNFTLKIRSTKLEDSAMYFCASNRDRQETQYFGPGTRLLVL.